These 23 T cell receptor beta chains came from one sample sequenced in a study of patients and donors after allogeneic stem cell transplantation. One entry per CDR3 protein results from TCRdb running MiXCR on the RT-PCR reads. Of tens of thousands of distinct CDR3 sequences detected, around 5% appear once; the ten largest clones hold about 3%. The sequenced material came from blood, either unsorted or a sorted T cell fraction (not recorded which). These TCRs come from a human donor who was either an allogeneic HSCT recipient or a stem cell or donor lymphocyte infusion donor (not recorded which). It is not recorded whose cells these are; they may come from a transplant donor.

This clonotype has ten or more counts. This chain connects TRBV6-2 or TRBV6-3 to TRBJ1-1, with TRBD1 as a possible D gene (6 bases). CDR1 and CDR2 from the germline V gene are MNHEY and SVGEGT. V gave up 9 bases and J gave up 6 bases, with 11 bases separating them. The CDR3 runs to 11 residues. The DNA for the CDR3 is TGTGCCAGTAAACAGGGACCTGAAGCTTTCTTT. Translation: CASKQGPEAFF.

This clonotype appeared many times. The chain combines TRBV9 with TRBJ2-2; D unclear. The germline CDR1 and CDR2 sequences are SGDLS and YYNGEE. CDR3 size: 16 residues. Trimming removed 1 base at V and 0 bases at J, with 10 bases between. The CDR3 loop reads CASSVFQSANTGELFF. The CDR3 DNA sequence: TGTGCCAGCAGCGTATTTCAGAGCGCGAACACCGGGGAGCTGTTTTTT.

The chain carries TRBV19 and TRBJ2-6; D not certain. Trimming cost V 3 bases and J 8 bases, with 17 bases left between them. This CDR3 contains 16 residues. CDR1 and CDR2 (germline): LNHDA, SQIVND (reference sequence). CDR3 nucleotide sequence: TGTGCCAGTAGTATTTTAGGGCTCTCTGGCACCAACGTCCTGACTTTC. Translated, it gives CASSILGLSGTNVLTF. The whole variable domain, filled in from reference TRBV19 and TRBJ2-6, reads DGGITQSPKYLFRKEGQNVTLSCEQNLNHDAMYWYRQDPGQGLRLIYYSQIVNDFQKGDIAEGYSVSREKKESFPLTVTSAQKNPTAFYLCASSILGLSGTNVLTFGAGSRLTVL.

This clonotype was seen a few times. The V call is TRBV11-1, the J call TRBJ2-5, with 13 nucleotides matching TRBD2. V lost 5 bases, J lost 6 bases, and 6 bases stayed unmatched. The CDR3 spans 15 residues. Germline V gene lookup returns CDR1 SGHAT and CDR2 FQDESV (reference sequence). The CDR3 loop is CASSPRTSGSKTQYF. DNA of the CDR3: TGTGCCAGCAGCCCCAGGACTAGCGGGAGTAAGACCCAGTACTTC.

This clonotype has a count of ten or more. The chain carries TRBV29-1 and TRBJ1-1; D is uncertain. V dropped 4 bases and J dropped 4 bases, with 7 bases sitting between them. In germline, CDR1 is SQVTM, CDR2 ANQGSEA. The CDR3 has 11 amino acids. CDR3 sequence reads: CSVAPGTEAFF. CDR3 DNA: TGCAGCGTTGCCCCGGGCACTGAAGCTTTCTTT.

This clonotype was seen many times. The genes are TRBV28 and TRBJ1-1; D remains unclear. There are 12 residues in the CDR3. Germline V gene data show CDR1 as MDHEN and CDR2 as SYDVKM. The V gene lost 4 bases and the J gene lost 11 bases, with 14 bases spanning the gap. CDR3 sequence reads: CASSYQKVWAFF. CDR3 DNA: TGTGCCAGCAGTTACCAAAAAGTGTGGGCTTTCTTT. The full variable domain, in which reference TRBV28 and TRBJ1-1 provide the parts outside the CDR3, is DVKVTQSSRYLVKRTGEKVFLECVQDMDHENMFWYRQDPGLGLRLIYFSYDVKMKEKGDIPEGYSVSREKKERFSLILESASTNQTSMYLCASSYQKVWAFFGQGTRLTVV.

This clonotype occurred many times. The chain uses TRBV12-3 or TRBV12-4 and TRBJ1-4, with TRBD1 matching 7 bases. The CDR3 spans 15 residues. The ends lost 2 bases at V and 6 bases at J; junction bases unmatched: 6. The CDR3 nucleotides read TGTGCCAGCAGTTTAATGGGTCAGGGGGATGAAAAACTGTTTTTT. This sequence encodes CASSLMGQGDEKLFF.

There are many counts of this clonotype. The chain couples TRBV27 to TRBJ1-2, with 8 bases identical to TRBD1. V shed 3 bases, J shed 7 bases, and the junction held 7 bases outside the gene matches. CDR1 MNHEY and CDR2 SMNVEV come from the germline V gene (reference sequence). The CDR3 is made up of 14 amino acids. DNA for the CDR3: TGTGCCAGCAGTTTGGGCAGGGGGCGGTTTGGCTACACCTTC. This encodes CASSLGRGRFGYTF.

This clonotype was detected many times. V and J are TRBV29-1 and TRBJ2-7, with 7 bases fitting TRBD2. Germline V gene lookup returns CDR1 SQVTM and CDR2 ANQGSEA. The CDR3 consists of 16 residues. V shed 1 base, J shed 6 bases, and the junction held 15 bases outside the gene matches. This chain's CDR3 is CSVEVTRRREKGEQYF. The DNA for the CDR3 is TGCAGCGTTGAAGTCACAAGACGGCGGGAGAAAGGCGAGCAGTACTTC.

This clonotype was observed many times. The rearrangement joins TRBV5-1 to TRBJ2-3; TRBD2 matches 11 bases. This CDR3 spans 17 amino acids. The V gene end was trimmed by 4 bases and the J gene end by 0 bases; junction bases not matched to a gene: 7. Germline values: CDR1 SGHRS, CDR2 YFSETQ. CDR3: CASSPALAGGSTDTQYF. Written as DNA, the CDR3 is TGCGCCAGCAGCCCTGCTCTAGCGGGGGGCAGCACAGATACGCAGTATTTT.

This clonotype occurred a few times. For the CDR3, the DNA is TGTGCCAGCGCCACGGAGGTGGTGAACACTGAAGCTTTCTTT. Translated, it gives CASATEVVNTEAFF. The J gene is TRBJ1-1, the V gene TRBV6-1; D ambiguous. This CDR3 contains 14 residues. V gave up 8 bases and J gave up 0 bases, with 13 bases separating them. Germline V gives CDR1 MNHNS, CDR2 SASEGT.

This clonotype rates as medium-sized. This chain joins TRBV7-9 and TRBJ1-2; no clear D. The V gene lost 5 bases and the J gene lost 5 bases, with 18 bases spanning the gap. Germline values: CDR1 SEHNR, CDR2 FQNEAQ (reference sequence). The length of the CDR3 is 15 residues. In DNA form, the CDR3 reads TGTGCCAGCAGCCCTAGTCGCGACACCGCTTATGGCTACACCTTC. Its protein is CASSPSRDTAYGYTF.

At least ten counts were recorded for this clonotype. This chain joins TRBV4-1 and TRBJ2-1; 10 nucleotides align to TRBD1. V gave up 1 base and J gave up 7 bases; unmatched junction bases: 4. Germline V gives CDR1 MGHRA, CDR2 YSYEKL. The CDR3 spans 15 residues. CDR3 sequence: CASSQGQGAWNEQFF. As DNA, the CDR3 is TGCGCCAGCAGCCAAGGACAGGGGGCTTGGAATGAGCAGTTCTTC.

This clonotype was recorded at least ten times. J is TRBJ2-5 and V is TRBV3-1; D is possibly TRBD1 (7 bases). Germline CDR1 reads LGHDT; CDR2 reads YNNKEL (reference sequence). The CDR3 runs to 17 residues. V was cut by 0 bases and J by 8 bases, with 22 bases left in between. CDR3 in amino acids: CASSQDGLAGGSGTQYF. The CDR3 nucleotides read TGTGCCAGCAGCCAAGATGGTTTAGCAGGGGGGTCCGGCACCCAGTACTTC.

This clonotype was recorded many times. The genes are TRBV18 and TRBJ2-5; no firm D call. CDR3 length: 12 residues. Germline values: CDR1 KGHSH, CDR2 LQKENI. V gave up 4 bases and J gave up 1 base, with 4 bases separating them. The CDR3 region is CASSQTQETQYF. The CDR3 DNA follows: TGTGCCAGCTCACAAACCCAAGAGACCCAGTACTTC.

This clonotype was picked up many times. The chain has TRBV7-8 and TRBJ1-5; no reliable D call. V was pared by 0 bases and J by 5 bases, with 14 bases between. There are 16 residues in the CDR3. The germline V gene has CDR1 SGHVS and CDR2 FQNEAQ. This CDR3 is CASSLATWREYQPQHF. CDR3 coding DNA: TGTGCCAGCAGCTTAGCTACTTGGAGGGAATATCAGCCCCAGCATTTT. Looking up the rest from reference TRBV7-8 and TRBJ1-5 gives the full variable domain: GAGVSQSPRYKVAKRGQDVALRCDPISGHVSLFWYQQALGQGPEFLTYFQNEAQLDKSGLPSDRFFAERPEGSVSTLKIQRTQQEDSAVYLCASSLATWREYQPQHFGDGTRLSIL.

This clonotype was seen only a few times. J is TRBJ1-1 and V is TRBV2; D unresolved. Trimming left V 2 bases short and J 0 bases short, with 13 bases between. The V gene's germline CDR1 is SNHLY and CDR2 FYNNEI. CDR3 length equals 16 residues. The CDR3 here is CASSESGVKMNTEAFF. The CDR3 bases are TGTGCCAGCAGTGAAAGTGGCGTCAAGATGAACACTGAAGCTTTCTTT. Supplemented by reference TRBV2 and TRBJ1-1, the full variable domain reads EPEVTQTPSHQVTQMGQEVILRCVPISNHLYFYWYRQILGQKVEFLVSFYNNEISEKSEIFDDQFSVERPDGSNFTLKIRSTKLEDSAMYFCASSESGVKMNTEAFFGQGTRLTVV.

At least ten counts were recorded for this clonotype. The chain couples TRBV5-5 to TRBJ1-1, with D perhaps matching TRBD1 (5 bases). The CDR3 sequence is 13 residues long. The V end was cut by 3 bases, the J end by 9 bases, with 15 bases between. Germline V gene sequence: CDR1 SGHKS, CDR2 YYEKEE (reference sequence). CDR3 sequence (DNA): TGTGCCAGCAGCTCACAACGGGGCCGTCAAGCTTTCTTT. The encoded protein is CASSSQRGRQAFF.

In its sample, this clonotype was seen many times. The chain carries TRBV6-5 and TRBJ1-2; 7 bases map to TRBD1. With 2 bases clipped from V and 1 base from J, the junction kept 13 bases outside the gene matches. The CDR3 has 18 amino acids. CDR1 is MNHEY and CDR2 is SVGAGI in the germline V gene. The CDR3 DNA reads as TGTGCCAGCAGTTACACCCCTTTTCGACAGGGTTATAACTATGGCTACACCTTC. Translating it yields CASSYTPFRQGYNYGYTF.

Concerning this clonotype itself: A much larger clonotype is one base distant, so this may be a read error. The rearrangement joins TRBV30 to TRBJ2-2, with D unclear. The CDR3 is 10 amino acids. Germline V gene data show CDR1 as GTSNPN and CDR2 as SVGIG (reference sequence). CDR3 amino acids: CARSGGELFF. The CDR3 DNA is TGTGCCCGGAGTGGCGGGGAGCTGTTTTTT.

This clonotype was observed many times. The chain carries TRBV10-3 and TRBJ1-2; 7 bases are shared with TRBD1. With V trimmed by 10 bases and J by 4 bases, 9 bases remained unmatched. This CDR3 region has 13 residues. Germline CDR1 reads ENHRY; CDR2 reads SYGVKD. As DNA, the CDR3 is TGTGCCAGCGGACAGGACTTTTCCTATGGCTACACCTTC. Encoded protein: CASGQDFSYGYTF.

The sample holds a few counts of this clonotype. CDR3 sequence (DNA): TGCAGTGCTAGAGATGGCCGGCGGAGCACCCAAGAGACCCAGTACTTC. Its protein is CSARDGRRSTQETQYF. The chain couples TRBV20-1 to TRBJ2-5; D is unresolved. V was trimmed by 0 bases and J by 1 base, leaving 15 bases between them. The CDR3 loop spans 16 amino acids. Germline CDR1 and CDR2: DFQATT and SNEGSKA (reference sequence).

This clonotype has at least ten counts. This chain uses TRBV14 with TRBJ2-1, with D unresolved. Germline CDR1 reads SGHDN; CDR2 reads FVKESK. V was shortened by 1 base and J by 8 bases, with 12 bases between the two germline ends. The CDR3 spans 14 residues. DNA for the CDR3: TGTGCCAGCAGCCAAGCTCCCCCGGGCGATGAGCAGTTCTTC. It yields the protein CASSQAPPGDEQFF.